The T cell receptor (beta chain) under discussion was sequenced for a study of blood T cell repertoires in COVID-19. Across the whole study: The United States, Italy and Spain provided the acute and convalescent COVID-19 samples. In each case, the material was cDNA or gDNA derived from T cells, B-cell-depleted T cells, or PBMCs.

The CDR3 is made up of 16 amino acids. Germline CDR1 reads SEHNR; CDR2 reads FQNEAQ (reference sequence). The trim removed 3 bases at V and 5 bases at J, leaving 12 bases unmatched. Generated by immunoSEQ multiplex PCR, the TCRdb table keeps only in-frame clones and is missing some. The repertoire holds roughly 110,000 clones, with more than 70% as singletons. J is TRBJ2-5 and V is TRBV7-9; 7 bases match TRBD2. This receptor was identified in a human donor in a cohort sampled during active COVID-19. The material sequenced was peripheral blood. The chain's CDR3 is CASSFGTQRGIETQYF. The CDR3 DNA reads TGTGCCAGCAGCTTCGGGACCCAGCGGGGAATTGAGACCCAGTACTTC.